This record covers a single T cell receptor (beta chain). Germline is not matched at one junction end, which may reflect a read error. From around 0.5 ug of total RNA, TCR beta-specific cDNA was reverse-transcribed using a constant-region primer. Modified slightly, ARM-PCR produced TCR beta libraries over three nested multiplex PCR rounds. The first two PCR rounds, around 11 cycles each, used TRBV1-TRBV30 forward primers and a C-beta reverse primer. TCRdb reprocessed the multiplex PCR reads with MiXCR, giving one entry per CDR3 protein. The table shows roughly 25,000 distinct CDR3 sequences, with around 77% occurring only once. The CDR3 has 12 amino acids. Looked up from germline, CDR1 is MDHEN and CDR2 is SYDVKM. This sample was included in a study of tumor-infiltrating lymphocytes in primary liver carcinoma. For the study at large: The patient population consisted of men and women between 30 and 69 years of age.

The source material, about 18-31 mg of unsorted bulk tissue, was used to co-extract RNA and DNA. This clonotype was obtained from a woman aged 25 to 39 with primary liver carcinoma and hepatitis B virus infection. V and J are TRBV28 and TRBJ2-4; TRBD2 matches at 8 bases. The source material was liver tumor tissue from sampling region 5. Subset defined: tumor region T5, tumor centre. CDR3 in DNA: TGTACCAGCACGGGGGGGGTAAACATTCAGTACTTC. Translation: CTSTGGVNIQYF.